One T cell receptor beta chain is described in this entry. The V gene end was trimmed by 0 bases and the J gene end by 1 base; junction bases not matched to a gene: 4. CDR1 is MGHRA and CDR2 is YSYEKL in the germline V gene. This CDR3 has 17 residues. Seattle participants joined during active infection and were tracked over time. TCRdb keeps only in-frame clones here, not all; method: immunoSEQ multiplex PCR. The sample records hundreds of thousands of clones, about 87% being singletons. This specimen belongs to a study of blood T cell repertoires in COVID-19. The receptor was isolated from a woman between 45 and 65 years old with COVID-19, enrolled during active disease. The sequenced sample was peripheral blood. The V call is TRBV4-1, the J call TRBJ2-2; the match to TRBD1 covers 8 bases. The CDR3 region is CASSQDRRGRNTGELFF. The CDR3 DNA follows: TGCGCCAGCAGCCAAGATCGCAGGGGGCGGAACACCGGGGAGCTGTTTTTT.